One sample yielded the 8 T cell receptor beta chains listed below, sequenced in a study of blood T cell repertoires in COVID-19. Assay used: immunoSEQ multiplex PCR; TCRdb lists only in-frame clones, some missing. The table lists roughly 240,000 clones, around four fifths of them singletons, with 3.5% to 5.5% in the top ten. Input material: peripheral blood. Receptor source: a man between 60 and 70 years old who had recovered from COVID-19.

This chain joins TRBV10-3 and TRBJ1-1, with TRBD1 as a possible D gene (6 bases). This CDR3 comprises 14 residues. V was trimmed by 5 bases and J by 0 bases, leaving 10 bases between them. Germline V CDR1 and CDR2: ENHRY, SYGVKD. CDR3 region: CAISKDSLNTEAFF. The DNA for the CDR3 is TGTGCCATCAGTAAGGACAGTTTGAACACTGAAGCTTTCTTT.

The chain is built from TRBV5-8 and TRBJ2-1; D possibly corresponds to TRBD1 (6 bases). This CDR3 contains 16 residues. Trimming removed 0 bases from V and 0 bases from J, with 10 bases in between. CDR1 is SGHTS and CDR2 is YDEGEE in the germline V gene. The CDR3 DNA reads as TGTGCCAGCAGCTTGGCATGGGGACACTCCTACAATGAGCAGTTCTTC. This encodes CASSLAWGHSYNEQFF.

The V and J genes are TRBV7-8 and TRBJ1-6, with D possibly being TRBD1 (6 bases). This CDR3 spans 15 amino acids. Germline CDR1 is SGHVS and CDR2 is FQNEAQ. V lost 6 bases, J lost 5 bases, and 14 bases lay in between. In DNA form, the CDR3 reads TGTGCCAGCAGAAAGGGTCCAGGGGATAATTCACCCCTCCACTTT. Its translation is CASRKGPGDNSPLHF.

The CDR3 region is CAWRGRLAGLTGELFF. The CDR3 bases are TGTGCCTGGAGGGGACGACTAGCGGGCCTCACCGGGGAGCTGTTTTTT. V usage is TRBV30 and J usage is TRBJ2-2; the match to TRBD2 covers 10 bases. Trimming removed 3 bases from V and 4 bases from J; junction bases left unmatched: 8. The CDR3 consists of 16 residues. Germline V CDR1 and CDR2: GTSNPN, SVGIG (reference sequence).

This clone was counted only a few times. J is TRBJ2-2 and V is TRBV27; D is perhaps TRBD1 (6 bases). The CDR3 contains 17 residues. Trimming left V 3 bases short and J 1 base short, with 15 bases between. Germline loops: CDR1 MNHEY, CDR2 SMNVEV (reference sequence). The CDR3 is CASSFLSGHMNTGELFF. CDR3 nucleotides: TGTGCCAGCAGTTTCCTCTCGGGACACATGAACACCGGGGAGCTGTTTTTT.

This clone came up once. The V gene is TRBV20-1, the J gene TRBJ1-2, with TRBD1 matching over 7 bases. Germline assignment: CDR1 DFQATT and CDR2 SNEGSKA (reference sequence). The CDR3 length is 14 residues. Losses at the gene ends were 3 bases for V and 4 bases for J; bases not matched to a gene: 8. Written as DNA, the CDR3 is TGCAGTGCTAGTGGGGGACAGAGAAGCTATGGCTACACCTTC. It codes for CSASGGQRSYGYTF.

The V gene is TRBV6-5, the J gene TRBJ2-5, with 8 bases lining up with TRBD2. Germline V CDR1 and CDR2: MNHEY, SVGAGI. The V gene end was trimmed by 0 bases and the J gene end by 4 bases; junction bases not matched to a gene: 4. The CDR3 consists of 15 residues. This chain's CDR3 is CASSYSSGGGETQYF. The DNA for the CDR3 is TGTGCCAGCAGTTACTCGTCGGGAGGGGGAGAGACCCAGTACTTC.

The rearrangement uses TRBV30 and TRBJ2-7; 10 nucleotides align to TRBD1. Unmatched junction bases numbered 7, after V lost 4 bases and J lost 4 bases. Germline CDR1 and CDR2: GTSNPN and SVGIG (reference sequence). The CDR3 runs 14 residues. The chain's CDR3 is CAWKGQGVLYEQYF. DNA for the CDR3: TGTGCCTGGAAAGGACAGGGGGTGTTGTACGAGCAGTACTTC.